These 30 T cell receptor beta chains share one sample of origin, sequenced in a study of blood T cell repertoires in COVID-19. Measured with immunoSEQ multiplex PCR; TCRdb has only the in-frame clones, and not every one. Of 100,000 to 150,000 clones listed, roughly 84% are singletons. The sequencing input was peripheral blood. The receptors here all came from a woman in her twenties or thirties who had recovered from COVID-19.

This clone appeared a single time. The chain carries TRBV13 and TRBJ2-3, with TRBD2 matching over 7 bases. The CDR3 is 16 residues long. V shed 5 bases and J 2 bases; nucleotides not matched to a gene: 10. Germline V CDR1 and CDR2: PRHDT, FYEKMQ (reference sequence). This CDR3 reads CASSDRQAGPTDTQYF. For the CDR3, the DNA is TGTGCCAGCAGCGACCGGCAAGCGGGGCCCACAGATACGCAGTATTTT.

The J gene is TRBJ1-2, the V gene TRBV14; tentative D call: TRBD1 (5 bases). The CDR3 has 14 residues. CDR1 SGHDN and CDR2 FVKESK come from the germline V gene. Deletions cut 4 bases from V and 5 bases from J, with 14 bases between. CDR3 region: CASSPAGGTYGYTF. CDR3 nucleotide sequence: TGTGCCAGCAGCCCAGCGGGGGGGACGTATGGCTACACCTTC. Filled out from reference TRBV14 and TRBJ1-2, the complete variable domain reads EAGVTQFPSHSVIEKGQTVTLRCDPISGHDNLYWYRRVMGKEIKFLLHFVKESKQDESGMPNNRFLAERTGGTYSTLKVQPAELEDSGVYFCASSPAGGTYGYTFGSGTRLTVV.

The J gene is TRBJ2-1, the V gene TRBV2; the match to TRBD1 covers 7 bases. This CDR3 comprises 16 residues. Germline V gene sequence: CDR1 SNHLY, CDR2 FYNNEI. The J segment lost 1 base and the V segment lost 6 bases, leaving 9 bases of the junction unmatched. The CDR3 coding sequence is TGTGCCAGCAGCCGGGACAGATCGGATTCCTACAATGAGCAGTTCTTC. Translating gives CASSRDRSDSYNEQFF.

This chain connects TRBV19 to TRBJ1-5, with D tentatively TRBD1 (6 bases). This CDR3 region has 16 residues. The germline V and J ends were trimmed by 7 bases and 0 bases, with 16 bases remaining between them. The germline V gene has CDR1 LNHDA and CDR2 SQIVND (reference sequence). Written as DNA, the CDR3 is TGTGCCAGTACCGGTCCCGGGACATTTAGCAATCAGCCCCAGCATTTT. The encoded protein is CASTGPGTFSNQPQHF.

The V and J genes are TRBV5-1 and TRBJ1-2, with a possible D match to TRBD1 (5 bases). V lost 3 bases and J lost 4, with 13 bases in between. This CDR3 contains 14 residues. Germline V gives CDR1 SGHRS, CDR2 YFSETQ. CDR3 coding DNA: TGCGCCAGCAGCTCCGACAGCAACTTCTATGGCTACACCTTC. The encoded protein is CASSSDSNFYGYTF. The entire variable domain, with the rest obtained from reference TRBV5-1 and TRBJ1-2, is as follows: KAGVTQTPRYLIKTRGQQVTLSCSPISGHRSVSWYQQTPGQGLQFLFEYFSETQRNKGNFPGRFSGRQFSNSRSEMNVSTLELGDSALYLCASSSDSNFYGYTFGSGTRLTVV.

This rearrangement joins TRBV7-2 to TRBJ2-1; 10 nucleotides match TRBD1. Germline values: CDR1 SGHTA, CDR2 FQGNSA. The CDR3 totals 15 residues. Trimming took 5 bases from V and 8 from J; bases not matched to a gene: 9. The CDR3 is CASSPWDRGGYEQFF. CDR3 DNA: TGTGCCAGCAGCCCTTGGGACAGGGGAGGCTATGAGCAGTTCTTC.

V and J are TRBV5-4 and TRBJ2-1, with 9 bases matching TRBD2. CDR1 is SGHNT, CDR2 YYREEE, per germline (reference sequence). The CDR3 runs to 15 residues. V shed 4 bases and J 6 bases; nucleotides not matched to a gene: 8. The CDR3, as DNA: TGTGCCAGCAGCCCGATAGCGGGAGTCTTCAATGAGCAGTTCTTC. Translating it yields CASSPIAGVFNEQFF.

CDR3 region: CASRDRVKSGGELFF. The CDR3 DNA follows: TGTGCCAGCAGGGACAGGGTAAAAAGTGGCGGGGAGCTGTTTTTT. This rearrangement joins TRBV2 to TRBJ2-2, with 8 nucleotides matching TRBD1. The J segment lost 7 bases and the V segment lost 6 bases, leaving 10 bases of the junction unmatched. CDR1 and CDR2 (germline): SNHLY, FYNNEI. The CDR3 is 15 amino acids.

The V gene is TRBV29-1, the J gene TRBJ2-3; weak D call: TRBD1 (6 bases). The germline gives CDR1 SQVTM, CDR2 ANQGSEA. Deletions cut 7 bases from V and 3 bases from J, with 11 bases between. This CDR3 contains 12 residues. This chain's CDR3 is CSAEQGTDTQYF. The CDR3 DNA is TGCAGCGCAGAACAGGGAACAGATACGCAGTATTTT.

This chain uses TRBV6-5 with TRBJ1-4; tentative D call: TRBD1 (5 bases). There are 14 residues in the CDR3. CDR1 and CDR2 (germline): MNHEY, SVGAGI. V lost 6 bases and J 0 bases, leaving 8 bases between the germline ends. The CDR3 spells CASRGPSTNEKLFF. The DNA of the CDR3 is TGTGCCAGCAGGGGGCCATCAACTAATGAAAAACTGTTTTTT.

The chain carries TRBV5-1 and TRBJ1-1, with 8 bases that match TRBD1. Germline V lookup: CDR1 SGHRS, CDR2 YFSETQ. V lost 4 bases, J lost 0 bases, and 11 bases stayed unmatched. This CDR3 is 17 amino acids long. CDR3 in amino acids: CASSATTTGDMNTEAFF. In nucleotides, the CDR3 is TGCGCCAGCAGCGCTACCACGACAGGGGATATGAACACTGAAGCTTTCTTT.

In its sample, this clone was seen once. The chain uses TRBV5-1 and TRBJ2-3; 9 nucleotides line up with TRBD2. V was clipped by 0 bases and J by 4 bases; unmatched bases: 12. CDR3 length: 18 residues. Germline V gene data show CDR1 as SGHRS and CDR2 as YFSETQ. CDR3: CASSLALNSGRRSDTQYF. The CDR3 DNA is TGCGCCAGCAGCTTGGCCCTAAACAGCGGGAGGAGATCAGATACGCAGTATTTT.

The chain uses TRBV6-5 and TRBJ1-1; D ambiguous. The CDR3 is 16 amino acids. Trimming left V 2 bases short and J 1 base short, with 14 bases between. Germline lookup yields CDR1 MNHEY and CDR2 SVGAGI. CDR3 nucleotides: TGTGCCAGCAGTTACGTATGGCGGGGAAAGAACACTGAAGCTTTCTTT. Amino acids: CASSYVWRGKNTEAFF.

This chain joins TRBV18 and TRBJ2-1; 12 positions agree with TRBD2. The CDR3 covers 16 residues. Per the germline V gene, CDR1 is KGHSH and CDR2 is LQKENI. The junction had 5 bases not matched to a gene; V was cut back by 3 bases and J by 5 bases. This CDR3 is CASSPWTSGNNNEQFF. CDR3 DNA: TGTGCCAGCTCACCGTGGACTAGCGGGAATAACAATGAGCAGTTCTTC.

The V gene is TRBV28, the J gene TRBJ1-1; 7 bases are shared with TRBD1. The CDR3 is 14 amino acids. V lost 4 bases to trimming and J lost 2 bases; unmatched junction nucleotides: 4. Per germline, CDR1 MDHEN and CDR2 SYDVKM. CDR3 sequence reads: CASSSPGGNTEAFF. As DNA, the CDR3 is TGTGCCAGCAGTTCCCCAGGGGGTAACACTGAAGCTTTCTTT.

J is TRBJ1-2 and V is TRBV9, with 8 nucleotides matching TRBD1. V lost 0 bases, J lost 3 bases, and 10 bases stayed unmatched. Germline V gives CDR1 SGDLS, CDR2 YYNGEE. This CDR3 contains 17 residues. CDR3 residues: CASSVARTGWSDYGYTF. DNA of the CDR3: TGTGCCAGCAGCGTAGCGCGGACAGGGTGGTCGGACTATGGCTACACCTTC.

This clone was counted a few times. J is TRBJ1-4 and V is TRBV19; D is uncertain. The CDR3 contains 13 residues. Germline values: CDR1 LNHDA, CDR2 SQIVND (reference sequence). V was pared by 7 bases and J by 0 bases, with 6 bases between. CDR3 protein: CASNGATNEKLFF. The CDR3 DNA is TGTGCCAGTAACGGAGCAACTAATGAAAAACTGTTTTTT. The whole variable domain, remainder taken from reference TRBV19 and TRBJ1-4, is DGGITQSPKYLFRKEGQNVTLSCEQNLNHDAMYWYRQDPGQGLRLIYYSQIVNDFQKGDIAEGYSVSREKKESFPLTVTSAQKNPTAFYLCASNGATNEKLFFGSGTQLSVL.

V usage is TRBV5-1 and J usage is TRBJ2-7; a weak D match, TRBD1 (6 bases). This CDR3 is 18 amino acids long. V was pared by 1 base and J by 6 bases, with 26 bases between. Per germline, CDR1 SGHRS and CDR2 YFSETQ. The CDR3 DNA reads as TGCGCCAGCAGCTTGCCCAAAGACAGGAATCCAGACCAGAGCGAGCAGTACTTC. Translation: CASSLPKDRNPDQSEQYF.

V gene TRBV20-1 combines with J gene TRBJ2-3; 8 nucleotides match TRBD2. Trimming removed 3 bases from V and 2 bases from J; junction bases left unmatched: 7. CDR3 size: 15 residues. Germline-derived CDR1 and CDR2 are DFQATT and SNEGSKA (reference sequence). In DNA form, the CDR3 reads TGCAGTGCTAGTGGGCGGGGGGCCCTCACAGATACGCAGTATTTT. This translates into CSASGRGALTDTQYF.

CDR3 region: CASSLSGARGEKLFF. CDR3 DNA sequence: TGTGCCAGCAGCTTATCGGGCGCCAGGGGAGAAAAACTGTTTTTT. The rearrangement uses TRBV7-2 and TRBJ1-4; tentative D call: TRBD1 (6 bases). This CDR3 spans 15 amino acids. Trimming left V 2 bases short and J 8 bases short, with 15 bases between. Looked up from germline, CDR1 is SGHTA and CDR2 is FQGNSA.

V is TRBV3-1 (or the pseudogene TRBV3-2) and J is TRBJ1-2; 9 bases agree with TRBD1. The CDR3 totals 15 residues. V was clipped by 4 bases and J by 3 bases; unmatched bases: 6. The germline gives CDR1 LGHDT, CDR2 YNNKEL (reference sequence). The CDR3 protein is CASSLTGGVDYGYTF. The CDR3 DNA reads TGTGCCAGCAGCCTCACAGGGGGCGTTGACTATGGCTACACCTTC.

CDR3 in amino acids: CASVPTQLTRQTLAKNIQYF. CDR3 nucleotide sequence: TGCGCCAGCGTTCCCACCCAGCTAACAAGACAAACGCTAGCCAAAAACATTCAGTACTTC. This chain joins TRBV23-1 and TRBJ2-4; no firm D call. Being an ORF, TRBV23-1 has a function that is uncertain. Trimming left V 8 bases short and J 0 bases short, with 29 bases between. This CDR3 comprises 20 residues.

This clone came up once. The chain uses TRBV28 and TRBJ2-7; no reliable D call. Per the germline V gene, CDR1 is MDHEN and CDR2 is SYDVKM. V shed 3 bases and J shed 1 base, with 4 bases lying between them. The CDR3 totals 12 residues. DNA for the CDR3: TGTGCCAGCAGTTTCGGGTCCTACGAGCAGTACTTC. This sequence encodes CASSFGSYEQYF.

V is TRBV3-1 (or the pseudogene TRBV3-2) and J is TRBJ1-1; a possible D gene is TRBD1 (5 bases). The CDR3 loop spans 16 amino acids. Per the germline V gene, CDR1 is LGHDT and CDR2 is YNNKEL (reference sequence). Deletions cut 1 base from V and 1 base from J, with 13 bases between. The CDR3 here is CASSQAGGGKNTEAFF. The CDR3, as DNA: TGTGCCAGCAGCCAAGCTGGGGGGGGGAAGAACACTGAAGCTTTCTTT.

V and J are TRBV9 and TRBJ2-1; D is unresolved. V gave up 3 bases and J gave up 4 bases, with 17 bases separating them. From germline, CDR1 is SGDLS and CDR2 YYNGEE. This CDR3 has 16 residues. Written as DNA, the CDR3 is TGTGCCAGCAGCGCCTCGGAGCTCCCCTCTTACAATGAGCAGTTCTTC. Protein: CASSASELPSYNEQFF.

The rearrangement uses TRBV19 and TRBJ1-4; D uncertain. V was pared by 0 bases and J by 8 bases, with 10 bases between. This CDR3 region has 14 residues. In germline, CDR1 is LNHDA, CDR2 SQIVND (reference sequence). The CDR3 loop reads CASSIEGRREKLFF. In DNA form, the CDR3 reads TGTGCCAGTAGTATAGAGGGGAGGCGAGAAAAACTGTTTTTT.

The rearrangement links TRBV6-5 to TRBJ2-7; possibly TRBD1 for D (6 bases). Looked up from germline, CDR1 is MNHEY and CDR2 is SVGAGI. The CDR3 has 14 residues. The germline V and J ends were trimmed by 6 bases and 5 bases, with 17 bases remaining between them. This CDR3 reads CASSRDPQGDEQYF. The CDR3 coding sequence is TGTGCCAGCAGCCGGGATCCACAGGGCGACGAGCAGTACTTC.

The chain recombines TRBV29-1 with TRBJ1-2, with TRBD1 matching 7 bases. Trimming removed 3 bases from V and 3 bases from J; junction bases left unmatched: 16. Per the germline V gene, CDR1 is SQVTM and CDR2 is ANQGSEA. CDR3 size: 17 residues. CDR3 in amino acids: CSVDSSHRDSDYYGYTF. CDR3 nucleotide sequence: TGCAGCGTTGATTCCTCCCACCGGGACAGTGACTACTATGGCTACACCTTC. The entire variable domain, with the rest obtained from reference TRBV29-1 and TRBJ1-2, is as follows: SAVISQKPSRDICQRGTSLTIQCQVDSQVTMMFWYRQQPGQSLTLIATANQGSEATYESGFVIDKFPISRPNLTFSTLTVSNMSPEDSSIYLCSVDSSHRDSDYYGYTFGSGTRLTVV.

This clone has only one observation. The rearrangement uses TRBV3-1 (or the pseudogene TRBV3-2) and TRBJ2-7; 7 positions match TRBD2. Germline assignment: CDR1 LGHDT and CDR2 YNNKEL (reference sequence). The CDR3 consists of 15 residues. After removal of 4 bases from V and 4 bases from J, the junction contained 10 bases not matched to a gene. The CDR3 protein is CASSLGTHGGYEQYF. The CDR3 DNA reads TGTGCCAGCAGCCTGGGAACTCACGGGGGGTACGAGCAGTACTTC.

The V gene is TRBV9, the J gene TRBJ2-2; 9 nucleotides agree with TRBD2. Germline V gene data show CDR1 as SGDLS and CDR2 as YYNGEE. This CDR3 region has 16 residues. V lost 2 bases to trimming and J lost 1 base; unmatched junction nucleotides: 3. DNA of the CDR3: TGTGCCAGCAGCGTCGGACTAGCGAGGAACACCGGGGAGCTGTTTTTT. Its protein is CASSVGLARNTGELFF.